This entry is about one T cell receptor beta chain. Produced via immunoSEQ multiplex PCR; TCRdb's table is partial and in-frame only. The sample includes roughly 120,000 clones, roughly 90% of them seen just once. These data originate in a study of PD-1 blockade in mismatch repair-deficient tumors. Study at large: Patients had eleven to twelve mismatch repair-deficient cancer types, all previously treated and progressing.

CDR3 length equals 16 residues. Trimming took 0 bases from V and 4 from J, leaving 12 bases between them. Germline V gives CDR1 SGHVS, CDR2 FQNEAQ. The chain employs TRBV7-8 and TRBJ2-2, with a weak D call TRBD1 (5 bases). The material was peripheral blood, obtained approximately 72 weeks after starting pembrolizumab. This receptor was taken from an adult with mismatch repair-deficient cancer. DNA of the CDR3: TGTGCCAGCAGCTTAGCGATCAGGCAGGGCACCGGGGAGCTGTTTTTT. It is translated as CASSLAIRQGTGELFF. Based on the CDR3 plus reference TRBV7-8 and TRBJ2-2, the full variable domain is GAGVSQSPRYKVAKRGQDVALRCDPISGHVSLFWYQQALGQGPEFLTYFQNEAQLDKSGLPSDRFFAERPEGSVSTLKIQRTQQEDSAVYLCASSLAIRQGTGELFFGEGSRLTVL.